Shown below are 20 T cell receptor beta chains from a single sample sequenced in a study of early stage breast cancer tumors. Only in-frame clones appear in the TCRdb table, and some are missing; sequencing was by immunoSEQ multiplex PCR. Among over 13,000 clones listed, 79% were seen once. What was sequenced was normal breast tissue next to the tumor. The receptors stem from a person aged 45-60 years with breast cancer.

J is TRBJ2-1 and V is TRBV6-1; possibly TRBD2 for D (5 bases). This CDR3 is 17 amino acids long. Germline CDR1 MNHNS, CDR2 SASEGT. V was cut by 2 bases and J by 0 bases, with 14 bases left in between. The CDR3 spells CASSELAGGFSYNEQFF. The CDR3 nucleotides read TGTGCCAGCAGTGAATTGGCGGGCGGGTTCTCCTACAATGAGCAGTTCTTC.

The chain combines TRBV9 with TRBJ2-7; D may correspond to TRBD1 or TRBD2 (5 bases each). The CDR3 has 15 residues. V shed 2 bases and J shed 2 bases, with 14 bases lying between them. Germline CDR1 is SGDLS and CDR2 is YYNGEE. Here the CDR3 reads CASSVGTSPTYEQYF. The DNA of the CDR3 is TGTGCCAGCAGCGTCGGGACGTCCCCTACCTACGAGCAGTACTTC.

The chain joins TRBV5-6 to TRBJ2-3; TRBD2 is a possible D gene (5 bases). V was shortened by 2 bases and J by 1 base, with 8 bases between the two germline ends. Per the germline V gene, CDR1 is SGHDT and CDR2 is YYEEEE. The CDR3 loop spans 14 amino acids. CDR3 bases: TGTGCCAGCAGCTTAAGTAGCGGCACAGATACGCAGTATTTT. Translated: CASSLSSGTDTQYF.

The chain has TRBV5-1 and TRBJ1-1; D uncertain. Trimming shortened V by 4 bases and J by 8 bases, and 12 bases separated the two germline ends. The CDR3 sequence is 12 residues long. CDR1 and CDR2 from the germline V gene are SGHRS and YFSETQ. The CDR3 nucleotides read TGCGCCAGCAGCCGGGATGATTTCGAAGCTTTCTTT. The encoded protein is CASSRDDFEAFF.

V usage is TRBV9 and J usage is TRBJ2-1; TRBD1 aligns across 9 bases. CDR1 SGDLS and CDR2 YYNGEE come from the germline V gene. This CDR3 is built from 15 residues. After removal of 0 bases from V and 9 bases from J, the junction contained 7 bases not matched to a gene. The chain's CDR3 is CASSVGTGAFGEQFF. The CDR3 DNA follows: TGTGCCAGCAGCGTAGGGACAGGGGCTTTTGGTGAGCAGTTCTTC.

The J gene is TRBJ2-5, the V gene TRBV10-3; 7 nucleotides agree with TRBD2. With 6 bases clipped from V and 3 bases from J, the junction kept 1 base outside the gene matches. The CDR3 spans 12 residues. The germline V gene encodes CDR1 ENHRY and CDR2 SYGVKD. DNA for the CDR3: TGTGCCATCAGGGGGGGGGAAGAGACCCAGTACTTC. This sequence encodes CAIRGGEETQYF.

This clone was observed a few times. The chain recombines TRBV27 with TRBJ2-7, with D tentatively TRBD1 or TRBD2 (5 bases each). Trimming cost V 5 bases and J 2 bases, with 13 bases left between them. This CDR3 is 14 amino acids long. CDR1 MNHEY and CDR2 SMNVEV come from the germline V gene (reference sequence). CDR3 protein: CASSALPGPYEQYF. The DNA of the CDR3 is TGTGCCAGCAGTGCCCTTCCGGGGCCCTACGAGCAGTACTTC.

The J gene is TRBJ2-1, the V gene TRBV19; D uncertain. Germline values: CDR1 LNHDA, CDR2 SQIVND (reference sequence). Between the trimmed V and J ends, which lost 5 bases and 0 bases, there was a span of 11 bases. This CDR3 has 15 residues. Here the CDR3 DNA reads TGTGCCAGTAGTCTCGGACCTAACTCCTACAATGAGCAGTTCTTC. This sequence encodes CASSLGPNSYNEQFF.

This chain joins TRBV6-5 and TRBJ1-1; 8 bases are a match to TRBD1. There are 15 residues in the CDR3. In germline, CDR1 is MNHEY, CDR2 SVGAGI. V dropped 1 base and J dropped 1; count of bases not matched to a gene: 2. The CDR3 sequence is CASSYWGTGNTEAFF. CDR3 coding DNA: TGTGCCAGCAGTTACTGGGGGACAGGGAACACTGAAGCTTTCTTT.

A few counts support this clone. The CDR3 sequence: CASSLSPANSPLHF. As DNA, the CDR3 is TGTGCCAGCAGTTTGTCGCCGGCGAATTCACCCCTCCACTTT. This sequence joins TRBV28 and TRBJ1-6, with no clear D. This CDR3 spans 14 amino acids. Trimming left V 3 bases short and J 7 bases short, with 10 bases between. Germline V gives CDR1 MDHEN, CDR2 SYDVKM. Complete variable domain (other parts from reference TRBV28 and TRBJ1-6): DVKVTQSSRYLVKRTGEKVFLECVQDMDHENMFWYRQDPGLGLRLIYFSYDVKMKEKGDIPEGYSVSREKKERFSLILESASTNQTSMYLCASSLSPANSPLHFGNGTRLTVT.

The CDR3 nucleotides read TGTGCCAGCAGTTTATCGGAGGGCGGGGGGCGGAACACCGGGGAGCTGTTTTTT. Amino acid sequence: CASSLSEGGGRNTGELFF. The chain is built from TRBV27 and TRBJ2-2; 8 bases agree with TRBD2. Losses at the gene ends were 0 bases for V and 1 base for J; bases not matched to a gene: 7. The CDR3 length is 18 residues. CDR1 MNHEY and CDR2 SMNVEV come from the germline V gene (reference sequence).

The chain carries TRBV4-3 and TRBJ2-3, with D unresolved. CDR1 and CDR2 (germline): LGHNA, YSLEER. The CDR3 has 16 residues. V lost 4 bases to trimming and J lost 0 bases, with 14 bases between them. The CDR3 here is CASSLLGSTSTDTQYF. CDR3 sequence (DNA): TGCGCCAGCAGCCTTTTGGGGTCGACTAGCACAGATACGCAGTATTTT.

CDR3 protein: CASSLREAHNEQFF. The CDR3 DNA reads as TGTGCCAGCAGCTTGCGGGAGGCCCACAATGAGCAGTTCTTC. The rearrangement uses TRBV7-2 and TRBJ2-1; 8 positions match TRBD2. The CDR3 spans 14 residues. Germline trimming cut 3 bases from V and 5 bases from J; bases unmatched to any gene: 3. Germline values: CDR1 SGHTA, CDR2 FQGNSA.

The rearrangement links TRBV7-9 to TRBJ2-1, with TRBD2 identical over 12 bases. Germline V gene lookup returns CDR1 SEHNR and CDR2 FQNEAQ (reference sequence). The CDR3 loop spans 18 amino acids. J lost 2 bases, V lost 2 bases, and 7 bases had no gene match. The CDR3 bases are TGTGCCAGCAGCTTAATCCCGACTAGCGGGGGTCCCTACAATGAGCAGTTCTTC. Translated: CASSLIPTSGGPYNEQFF.

The chain couples TRBV4-3 to TRBJ1-4, with D possibly being TRBD1 (5 bases). The germline gives CDR1 LGHNA, CDR2 YSLEER. This CDR3 contains 16 residues. Trimming shortened V by 0 bases and J by 1 base, and 9 bases separated the two germline ends. CDR3 amino acids: CASSQDPRGTNEKLFF. The CDR3 region has the DNA TGCGCCAGCAGCCAAGATCCTAGGGGAACTAATGAAAAACTGTTTTTT.

This rearrangement joins TRBV18 to TRBJ2-5; no clear D gene. The CDR3 has 12 residues. CDR1 and CDR2 from the germline V gene are KGHSH and LQKENI. Between the trimmed V and J ends, which lost 3 bases and 4 bases, there was a span of 6 bases. This chain's CDR3 is CASSPAAETQYF. Here the CDR3 DNA reads TGTGCCAGCTCACCGGCGGCAGAGACCCAGTACTTC.

J is TRBJ2-1 and V is TRBV7-6, with D perhaps TRBD2 (6 bases). The V gene's germline CDR1 is SGHVS and CDR2 FNYEAQ. This CDR3 region has 15 residues. V was clipped by 5 bases and J by 6 bases, with 17 bases between them. In DNA, the CDR3 is TGTGCCAGCAGCCTGAGGATAGGAGCGGGCAATGAGCAGTTCTTC. Amino acid sequence: CASSLRIGAGNEQFF.

This clone showed up just once. The chain joins TRBV5-5 to TRBJ1-2; D gene unclear. V was trimmed by 2 bases and J by 4 bases, leaving 18 bases between them. The CDR3 runs to 16 residues. Per germline, CDR1 SGHKS and CDR2 YYEKEE (reference sequence). CDR3 in DNA: TGTGCCAGCAGCTTCAGCGTAGGAGGTTTGATCTATGGCTACACCTTC. Encoded protein: CASSFSVGGLIYGYTF.

The chain carries TRBV4-3 and TRBJ2-5; 7 bases are shared with TRBD1. Germline V gene lookup returns CDR1 LGHNA and CDR2 YSLEER. The CDR3 is 15 amino acids. The junction had 4 bases not matched to a gene; V was cut back by 2 bases and J by 1 base. This chain's CDR3 is CASSQSGQAQETQYF. The CDR3 nucleotides are TGCGCCAGCAGCCAATCCGGACAGGCCCAAGAGACCCAGTACTTC.

The J gene is TRBJ1-2, the V gene TRBV11-3; tentative D call: TRBD1 (5 bases). Germline V gene lookup returns CDR1 SGHNT and CDR2 YENEEA. The CDR3 is 12 amino acids. Trimming left V 3 bases short and J 8 bases short, with 10 bases between. This CDR3 is CASSLGGDGYTF. CDR3 nucleotide sequence: TGTGCCAGCAGCTTGGGGGGGGACGGCTACACCTTC. The variable domain in full, completed from reference TRBV11-3 and TRBJ1-2, reads EAGVVQSPRYKIIEKKQPVAFWCNPISGHNTLYWYLQNLGQGPELLIRYENEEAVDDSQLPKDRFSAERLKGVDSTLKIQPAELGDSAVYLCASSLGGDGYTFGSGTRLTVV.